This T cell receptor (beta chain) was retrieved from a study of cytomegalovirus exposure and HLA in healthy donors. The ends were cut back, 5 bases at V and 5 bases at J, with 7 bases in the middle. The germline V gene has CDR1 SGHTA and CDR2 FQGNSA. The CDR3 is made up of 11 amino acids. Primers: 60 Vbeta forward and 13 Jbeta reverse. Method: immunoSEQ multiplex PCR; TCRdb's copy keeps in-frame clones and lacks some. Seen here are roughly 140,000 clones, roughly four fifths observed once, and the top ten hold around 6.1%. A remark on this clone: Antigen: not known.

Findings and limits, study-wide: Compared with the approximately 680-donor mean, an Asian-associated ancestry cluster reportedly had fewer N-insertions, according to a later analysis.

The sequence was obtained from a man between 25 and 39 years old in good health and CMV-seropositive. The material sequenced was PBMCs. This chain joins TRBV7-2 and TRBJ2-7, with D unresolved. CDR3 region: CASSRANEQYF. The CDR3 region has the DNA TGTGCCAGCAGCCGAGCGAACGAGCAGTACTTC.